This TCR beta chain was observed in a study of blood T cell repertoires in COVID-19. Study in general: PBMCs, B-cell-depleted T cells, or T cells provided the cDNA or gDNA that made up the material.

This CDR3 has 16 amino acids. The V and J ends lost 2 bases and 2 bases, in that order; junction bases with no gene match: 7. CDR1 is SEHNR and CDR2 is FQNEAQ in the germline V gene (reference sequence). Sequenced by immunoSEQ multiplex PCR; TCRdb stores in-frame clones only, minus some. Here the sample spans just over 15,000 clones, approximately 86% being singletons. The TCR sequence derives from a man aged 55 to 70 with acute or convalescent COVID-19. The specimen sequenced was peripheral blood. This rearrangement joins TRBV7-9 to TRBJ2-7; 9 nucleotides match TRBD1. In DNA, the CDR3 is TGTGCCAGCAGCTTATTGGGACAGGGAATTCCCTACGAGCAGTACTTC. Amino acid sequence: CASSLLGQGIPYEQYF.